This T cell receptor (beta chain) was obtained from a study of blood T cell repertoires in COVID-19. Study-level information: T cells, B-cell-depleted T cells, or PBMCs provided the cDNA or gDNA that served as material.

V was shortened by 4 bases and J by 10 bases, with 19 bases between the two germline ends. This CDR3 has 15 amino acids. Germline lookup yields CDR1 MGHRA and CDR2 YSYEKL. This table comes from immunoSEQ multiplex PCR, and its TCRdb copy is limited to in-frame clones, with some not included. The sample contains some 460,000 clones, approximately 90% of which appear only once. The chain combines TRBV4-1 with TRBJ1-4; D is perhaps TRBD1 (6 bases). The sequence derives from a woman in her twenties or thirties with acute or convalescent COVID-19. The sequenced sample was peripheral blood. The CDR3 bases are TGCGCCAGCAGCCTACCGAACAGGGAATGGGGAAAACTGTTTTTT. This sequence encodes CASSLPNREWGKLFF.